This T cell receptor beta chain was captured by sequencing in a study of OX40 agonist ivuxolimab in advanced cancers. Study-level background: The patients received agonistic anti-OX40 (CD134) antibody ivuxolimab. Averaging 60 years in age, with a range of about 23 to 80, the cohort was 80% to 90% male.

Regarding the study as a whole: CD8+ T cells were the subset that, on average, had more expanded clones than CD4+.

TCRdb's table, derived via immunoSEQ multiplex PCR, lists solely in-frame clones and lacks some. The sample gives about 82,000 clones, roughly 91% of which show up once; approximately 2.5% is in the top ten. V gave up 7 bases and J gave up 3 bases, with 13 bases separating them. The CDR3 runs 13 residues. Germline CDR1 SGHTA, CDR2 FQGNSA. Details on this clone: What it binds is unknown.

Sequences were derived from CD4+ or CD8+ T cells sorted from blood, sampled in a trial of the OX40 agonist ivuxolimab. The source of this sequence is an adult with an advanced solid tumor such as melanoma, head and neck, liver or kidney cancer. The rearrangement uses TRBV7-2 and TRBJ2-7; D unresolved. The CDR3 DNA sequence: TGTGCCAGCACCAATTATATACACTACGAGCAGTACTTC. This codes for CASTNYIHYEQYF.